One sample yielded the 3 T cell receptor beta chains listed below, sequenced in a study of cytomegalovirus exposure and HLA in healthy donors. The PCR employed 60 Vbeta primers together with 13 Jbeta primers. Clones were sequenced by immunoSEQ multiplex PCR, and TCRdb holds only the in-frame ones, with some missing. The repertoire includes 160,000 or so clones, approximately 80% of them detected once, and roughly an eighth sits in the top ten. Sample: PBMCs. Source of these receptors: a woman in her forties or fifties in good health and CMV-seronegative.

V and J are TRBV21-1 and TRBJ2-3; the table gives TRBD2 as D, unverified against the DNA. TRBV21-1 is a listed pseudogene. The CDR3 sequence is 19 residues long. The CDR3 region is CASSKKPSLAGRKWDTQYF. The CDR3 nucleotides read TGTGCCAGCAGCAAAAAACCCAGTCTAGCGGGACGAAAGTGGGATACGCAGTATTTT.

The V call is TRBV7-9, the J call TRBJ2-3, with 8 positions matching TRBD1. CDR1 SEHNR and CDR2 FQNEAQ come from the germline V gene (reference sequence). The CDR3 runs to 16 residues. Unmatched junction bases numbered 9, after V lost 5 bases and J lost 2 bases. This CDR3 reads CASSGRTGKITDTQYF. Here the CDR3 DNA reads TGTGCCAGCAGCGGACGGACAGGGAAAATCACAGATACGCAGTATTTT. The full variable domain, in which reference TRBV7-9 and TRBJ2-3 provide the parts outside the CDR3, is DTGVSQNPRHKITKRGQNVTFRCDPISEHNRLYWYRQTLGQGPEFLTYFQNEAQLEKSRLLSDRFSAERPKGSFSTLEIQRTEQGDSAMYLCASSGRTGKITDTQYFGPGTRLTVL.

In its sample, this clone was seen a few times. The chain combines TRBV6-1 with TRBJ1-5, with D perhaps matching TRBD1 (5 bases). The germline V gene encodes CDR1 MNHNS and CDR2 SASEGT. V was clipped by 0 bases and J by 4 bases, with 7 bases between them. The CDR3 length is 14 residues. The CDR3 DNA sequence: TGTGCCAGCAGTGAAGCTGGGGCTAATCAGCCCCAGCATTTT. This translates into CASSEAGANQPQHF.